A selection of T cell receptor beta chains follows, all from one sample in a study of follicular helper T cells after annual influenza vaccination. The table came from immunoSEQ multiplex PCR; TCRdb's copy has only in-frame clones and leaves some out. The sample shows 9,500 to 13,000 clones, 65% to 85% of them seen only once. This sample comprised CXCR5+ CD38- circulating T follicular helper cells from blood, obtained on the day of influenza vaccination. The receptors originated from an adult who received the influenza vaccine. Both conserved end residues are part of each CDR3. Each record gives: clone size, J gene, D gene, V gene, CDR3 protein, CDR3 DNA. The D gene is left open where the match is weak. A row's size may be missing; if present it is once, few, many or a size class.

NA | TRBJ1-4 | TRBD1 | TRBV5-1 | CASSKQGANEKLFF | TGCGCCAGCAGTAAACAGGGGGCTAATGAAAAACTGTTTTTT
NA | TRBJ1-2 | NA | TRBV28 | CASEGRYGYTF | TGTGCCTCAGAAGGGCGCTATGGCTACACCTTC
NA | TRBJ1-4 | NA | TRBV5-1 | CASSPQGTNEKLFF | TGCGCCAGCAGCCCACAGGGTACTAATGAAAAACTGTTTTTT
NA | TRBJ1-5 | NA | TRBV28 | CASSSLYSNQPQHF | TGTGCCAGCAGTTCACTGTACAGTAATCAGCCCCAGCATTTT
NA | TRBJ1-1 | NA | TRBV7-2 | CASSYSTGSTEAFF | TGTGCCAGCAGTTATTCCACAGGGTCGACCGAAGCTTTCTTT
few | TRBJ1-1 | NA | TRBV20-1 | CSALGNTEAFF | TGCAGTGCTTTAGGGAACACTGAAGCTTTCTTT
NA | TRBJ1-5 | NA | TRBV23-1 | CARPNQPQHF | TGCGCCAGACCCAATCAGCCCCAGCATTTT
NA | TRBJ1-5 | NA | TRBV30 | CAWSLTASNQPQHF | TGTGCCTGGAGTCTGACGGCTAGCAATCAGCCCCAGCATTTT
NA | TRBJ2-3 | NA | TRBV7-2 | CASSQDDLSTDTQYF | TGTGCCAGCAGCCAAGATGACCTTAGCACAGATACGCAGTATTTT
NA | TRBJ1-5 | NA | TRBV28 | CASTDPPDSRGQPQHF | TGTGCCAGCACCGATCCCCCGGACAGCCGAGGGCAGCCCCAGCATTTT
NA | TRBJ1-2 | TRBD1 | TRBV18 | CASSDLGTGDGYTF | TGTGCCAGCTCTGACCTAGGGACAGGGGATGGCTACACCTTC
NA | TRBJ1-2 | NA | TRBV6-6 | CASSNQGVNYGYTF | TGTGCCAGCAGCAACCAGGGCGTGAACTATGGCTACACCTTC
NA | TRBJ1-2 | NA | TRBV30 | CAWSEAYGYTF | TGTGCCTGGAGTGAGGCATATGGCTACACCTTC
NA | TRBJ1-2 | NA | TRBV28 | CASSTTATGYTF | TGTGCCAGCAGTACGACAGCAACGGGCTACACCTTC
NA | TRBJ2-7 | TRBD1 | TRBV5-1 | CASSFIGGEPYF | TGCGCCAGCAGCTTTATAGGGGGCGAGCCGTACTTC
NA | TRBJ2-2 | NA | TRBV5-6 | CASSLTTGNTGELFF | TGTGCCAGCAGTCTTACTACAGGGAACACCGGGGAGCTGTTTTTT
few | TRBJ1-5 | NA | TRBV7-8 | CASSLVGTGSNQPQHF | TGTGCCAGCAGCTTAGTCGGGACTGGGAGCAATCAGCCCCAGCATTTT
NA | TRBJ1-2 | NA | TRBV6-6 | CASRDGQRYGYTF | TGTGCCAGCAGGGACGGACAACGCTATGGCTACACCTTC